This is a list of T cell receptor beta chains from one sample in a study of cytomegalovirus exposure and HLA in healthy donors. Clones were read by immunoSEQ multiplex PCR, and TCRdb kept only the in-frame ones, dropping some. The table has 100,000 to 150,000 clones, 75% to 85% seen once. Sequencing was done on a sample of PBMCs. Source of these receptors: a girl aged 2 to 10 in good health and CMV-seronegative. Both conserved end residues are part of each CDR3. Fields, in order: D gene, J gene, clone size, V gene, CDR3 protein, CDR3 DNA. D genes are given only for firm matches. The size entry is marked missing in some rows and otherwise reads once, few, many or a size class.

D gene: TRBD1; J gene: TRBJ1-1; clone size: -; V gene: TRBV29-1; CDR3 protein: CSALRGTGYTEAFF; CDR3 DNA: TGCAGCGCCCTGCGTGGGACAGGGTACACTGAAGCTTTCTTT
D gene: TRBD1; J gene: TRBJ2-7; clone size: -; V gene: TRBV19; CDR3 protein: CASSDGTAPYEQYF; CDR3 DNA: TGTGCCAGTAGTGACGGGACAGCTCCCTACGAGCAGTACTTC
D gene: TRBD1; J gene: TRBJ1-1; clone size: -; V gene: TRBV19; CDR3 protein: CASSARQGVTEAFF; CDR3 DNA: TGTGCCAGTAGTGCACGACAGGGAGTCACTGAAGCTTTCTTT
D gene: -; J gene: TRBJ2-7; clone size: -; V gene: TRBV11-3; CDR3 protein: CASSVSRGYEQYF; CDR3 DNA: TGTGCCAGCAGCGTCTCCAGGGGCTACGAGCAGTACTTC
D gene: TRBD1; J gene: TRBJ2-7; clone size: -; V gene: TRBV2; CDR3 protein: CASSELAGGARSYEQYF; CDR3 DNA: TGTGCCAGCAGTGAACTGGCAGGGGGCGCGCGTAGCTACGAGCAGTACTTC
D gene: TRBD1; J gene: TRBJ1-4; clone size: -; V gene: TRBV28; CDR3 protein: CASSTTGARSVNEKLFF; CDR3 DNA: TGTGCCAGCAGTACGACAGGGGCCCGGTCGGTTAATGAAAAACTGTTTTTT
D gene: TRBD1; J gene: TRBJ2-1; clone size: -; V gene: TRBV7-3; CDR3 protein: CASSLIGDRASRQFF; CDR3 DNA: TGTGCCAGCAGCTTGATAGGGGACAGGGCCTCGAGGCAGTTCTTC
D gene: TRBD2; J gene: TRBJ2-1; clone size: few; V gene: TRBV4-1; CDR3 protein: CASSRLAGVFNEQFF; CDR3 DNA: TGCGCCAGCAGTCGACTAGCGGGAGTATTTAATGAGCAGTTCTTC
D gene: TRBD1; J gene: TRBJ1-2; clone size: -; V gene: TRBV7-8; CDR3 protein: CASSWDGGTGVYGYTF; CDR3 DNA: TGTGCCAGCAGCTGGGACGGGGGGACAGGGGTTTATGGCTACACCTTC
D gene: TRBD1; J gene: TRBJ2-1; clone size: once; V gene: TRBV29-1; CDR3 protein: CSGAGTGVGRYNEQFF; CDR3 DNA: TGCAGCGGCGCCGGGACAGGGGTAGGAAGGTACAATGAGCAGTTCTTC
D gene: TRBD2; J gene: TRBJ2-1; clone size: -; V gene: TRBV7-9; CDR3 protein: CASSFSAGGNEQFF; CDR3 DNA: TGTGCCAGCAGCTTCTCAGCGGGAGGAAATGAGCAGTTCTTC
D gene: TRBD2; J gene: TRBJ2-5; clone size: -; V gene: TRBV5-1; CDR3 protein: CASSLGTSPRQETQYF; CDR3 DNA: TGCGCCAGCAGCTTGGGGACTAGCCCCCGCCAAGAGACCCAGTACTTC
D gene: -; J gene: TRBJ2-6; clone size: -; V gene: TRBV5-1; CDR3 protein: CASIGVGANVLTF; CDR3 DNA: TGCGCCAGCATCGGAGTCGGGGCCAACGTCCTGACTTTC
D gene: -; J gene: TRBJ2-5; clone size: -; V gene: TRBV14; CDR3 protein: CASSDWGRRETQYF; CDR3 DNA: TGTGCCAGCAGCGACTGGGGCCGGCGAGAGACCCAGTACTTC
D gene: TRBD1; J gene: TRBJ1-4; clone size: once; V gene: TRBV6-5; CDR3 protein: CASSYGTAREKLFF; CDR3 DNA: TGTGCCAGCAGTTACGGGACAGCAAGAGAAAAACTGTTTTTT
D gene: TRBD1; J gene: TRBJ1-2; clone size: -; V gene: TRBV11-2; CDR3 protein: CASSDTTGTGDLGYTF; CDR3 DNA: TGTGCCAGCAGCGATACCACCGGGACAGGGGACCTTGGCTACACCTTC
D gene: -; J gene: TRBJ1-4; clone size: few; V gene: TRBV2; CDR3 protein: CASSEEGRANEKLFF; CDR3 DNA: TGTGCCAGCAGTGAAGAGGGGAGGGCTAATGAAAAACTGTTTTTT